These 18 T cell receptor beta chains were all obtained from the same sample, sequenced in a study of blood T cell repertoires in COVID-19. Sequenced by immunoSEQ multiplex PCR; TCRdb stores in-frame clones only, minus some. The table records about 200,000 clones, about 85% of them present only once. Sequencing was done on a sample of peripheral blood. The receptors were sampled from a woman aged 45 to 65 with COVID-19, enrolled during active disease.

The chain recombines TRBV19 with TRBJ2-3; 10 bases line up with TRBD2. Looked up from germline, CDR1 is LNHDA and CDR2 is SQIVND (reference sequence). J was trimmed by 1 base and V by 3 bases; bases with no gene match: 10. CDR3 size: 18 residues. DNA of the CDR3: TGTGCCAGTAGTATCCGAACTAGCGGGGTGGGCGGCACAGATACGCAGTATTTT. This encodes CASSIRTSGVGGTDTQYF.

J is TRBJ2-3 and V is TRBV5-1, with TRBD1 as a possible D gene (6 bases). Germline CDR1 and CDR2: SGHRS and YFSETQ. This CDR3 has 14 amino acids. Trimming removed 2 bases from V and 1 base from J, with 8 bases in between. CDR3: CASSLQGGTDTQYF. The CDR3 DNA sequence: TGCGCCAGCAGCTTACAGGGTGGCACAGATACGCAGTATTTT.

The chain has TRBV3-1 (or the pseudogene TRBV3-2) and TRBJ2-7; a possible D gene is TRBD1 (7 bases). Trimming removed 4 bases at V and 5 bases at J, with 33 bases between. The CDR3 length is 20 residues. In germline, CDR1 is LGHDT, CDR2 YNNKEL (reference sequence). CDR3 DNA sequence: TGTGCCAGCAGCCCAACCAGGGGGGTACTCCCTAGGATCGGGGTGGACGAGCAGTACGTC. Amino acid sequence: CASSPTRGVLPRIGVDEQYV.

The gene calls are TRBV28 and TRBJ1-3; D possibly corresponds to TRBD1 (5 bases). The germline gives CDR1 MDHEN, CDR2 SYDVKM. V lost 10 bases, J lost 6 bases, and 19 bases lay in between. The CDR3 spans 14 residues. This CDR3 reads CATFRRNRLNTIYF. The CDR3 coding sequence is TGTGCCACATTCCGGCGAAACAGGCTAAACACCATATATTTT.

The V call is TRBV4-3, the J call TRBJ1-2; D gene ambiguous. The germline gives CDR1 LGHNA, CDR2 YSLEER. V gave up 2 bases and J gave up 6 bases, with 16 bases separating them. The CDR3 contains 15 residues. The CDR3 DNA is TGCGCCAGCAGCCAACGGGGAAGAGGGAATGATGGCTACACCTTC. Amino acid sequence: CASSQRGRGNDGYTF.

The V and J genes are TRBV7-9 and TRBJ2-3; D uncertain. Trimming shortened V by 0 bases and J by 6 bases, and 7 bases separated the two germline ends. CDR1 and CDR2 (germline): SEHNR, FQNEAQ (reference sequence). The CDR3 consists of 13 residues. The CDR3 reads CASSLASTDTQYF. The DNA of the CDR3 is TGTGCCAGCAGCTTAGCCAGTACCGATACGCAGTATTTT.

This chain connects TRBV5-1 to TRBJ2-3; 7 bases are a match to TRBD2. J gave up 6 bases and V 8 bases, and 3 bases lay outside the gene matches. Germline CDR1 SGHRS, CDR2 YFSETQ. The CDR3 is 11 amino acids. CDR3 region: CASGLVDTQYF. The CDR3 DNA follows: TGCGCCAGTGGACTAGTGGATACGCAGTATTTT.

The V gene is TRBV7-6, the J gene TRBJ2-5; a possible D gene is TRBD2 (6 bases). Between the trimmed V and J ends, which lost 1 base and 5 bases, there was a span of 8 bases. Germline CDR1 SGHVS, CDR2 FNYEAQ. The CDR3 has 13 amino acids. CDR3 amino acids: CASSLVGGETQYF. As DNA, the CDR3 is TGTGCCAGCAGCTTAGTCGGAGGGGAGACCCAGTACTTC.

The CDR3 here is CASSLRSGGFETQYF. Here the CDR3 DNA reads TGCGCCAGCAGCTTGCGGAGCGGGGGGTTCGAGACCCAGTACTTC. This chain links TRBV5-1 with TRBJ2-5; 9 bases map to TRBD2. The CDR3 consists of 15 residues. Germline V gene lookup returns CDR1 SGHRS and CDR2 YFSETQ. The V and J ends lost 1 base and 5 bases, in that order; junction bases with no gene match: 6.

The chain is built from TRBV23-1 and TRBJ1-1; no clear D. TRBV23-1 is classed as an ORF, of uncertain function. The CDR3 totals 15 residues. V lost 4 bases and J lost 2, with 14 bases in between. The DNA for the CDR3 is TGCGCCAGCAGTCGCTTACACCATTCCAACACTGAAGCTTTCTTT. Protein: CASSRLHHSNTEAFF.

The chain uses TRBV24-1 and TRBJ1-2, with TRBD1 identical over 9 bases. The CDR3 totals 19 residues. Germline CDR1 is KGHDR and CDR2 is SFDVKD. V was pared by 3 bases and J by 7 bases, with 20 bases of the junction left unmatched. CDR3 coding DNA: TGTGCCACCAGTGATCCCACCGGGACAGGGATACTGGGAACTAGTGGCTACACCTTC. Protein sequence: CATSDPTGTGILGTSGYTF.

This chain's CDR3 is CASSPPLGDTQYF. Written as DNA, the CDR3 is TGTGCCAGCAGCCCCCCACTAGGGGATACGCAGTATTTT. The rearrangement links TRBV11-3 to TRBJ2-3, with D maybe TRBD2 (5 bases). The V gene's germline CDR1 is SGHNT and CDR2 YENEEA. The germline V and J ends were trimmed by 5 bases and 6 bases, with 12 bases remaining between them. The CDR3 is 13 amino acids.

This sequence joins TRBV6-5 and TRBJ1-6, with a tentative D call TRBD1 (5 bases). With 2 bases removed from V and 7 bases from J, the gap between germline ends came to 15 bases. The CDR3 is 16 amino acids. The germline gives CDR1 MNHEY, CDR2 SVGAGI. CDR3 sequence reads: CASSYRAGLANSPLHF. Written as DNA, the CDR3 is TGTGCCAGCAGTTACAGGGCGGGACTAGCGAATTCACCCCTCCACTTT.

V usage is TRBV2 and J usage is TRBJ1-2; TRBD1 matches 8 bases. V gave up 6 bases and J gave up 8 bases; unmatched junction bases: 5. Germline assignment: CDR1 SNHLY and CDR2 FYNNEI. The CDR3 length is 12 residues. Here the CDR3 reads CASRTGQAGYTF. Here the CDR3 DNA reads TGTGCCAGCAGGACGGGACAGGCCGGCTACACCTTC.

The CDR3 nucleotides read TGTGCCAGTAGTATTTCTGGGACAGTTCAAGAGACCCAGTACTTC. Translated: CASSISGTVQETQYF. The chain joins TRBV19 to TRBJ2-5; 7 positions agree with TRBD1. CDR1 LNHDA and CDR2 SQIVND come from the germline V gene (reference sequence). CDR3 length: 15 amino acids. V shed 3 bases, J shed 2 bases, and the junction held 6 bases outside the gene matches.

This sequence joins TRBV5-6 and TRBJ2-7; D is unresolved. Trimming removed 1 base at V and 7 bases at J, with 12 bases between. The CDR3 totals 13 residues. Germline CDR1 reads SGHDT; CDR2 reads YYEEEE. CDR3 DNA: TGTGCCAGCAGCTTGCACGGCCCCGGGGAGCAGTACTTC. It encodes CASSLHGPGEQYF.

In its sample, this clone was seen once. This sequence joins TRBV19 and TRBJ2-6, with D possibly matching TRBD1 (5 bases). Between the trimmed V and J ends, which lost 11 bases and 0 bases, there was a span of 17 bases. Germline V gene sequence: CDR1 LNHDA, CDR2 SQIVND (reference sequence). The CDR3 loop spans 16 amino acids. CDR3 sequence reads: CAPKSEDISGANVLTF. The CDR3 nucleotides are TGTGCCCCTAAGAGCGAGGACATCTCTGGGGCCAACGTCCTGACTTTC.

The rearrangement joins TRBV10-2 to TRBJ2-5, with TRBD1 matching over 8 bases. J lost 5 bases, V lost 6 bases, and 8 bases had no gene match. The V gene's germline CDR1 is WSHSY and CDR2 SAAADI. The CDR3 loop spans 14 amino acids. CDR3 in amino acids: CASRRGTGGETQYF. CDR3 coding DNA: TGCGCCAGCAGACGTGGGACAGGTGGGGAGACCCAGTACTTC.